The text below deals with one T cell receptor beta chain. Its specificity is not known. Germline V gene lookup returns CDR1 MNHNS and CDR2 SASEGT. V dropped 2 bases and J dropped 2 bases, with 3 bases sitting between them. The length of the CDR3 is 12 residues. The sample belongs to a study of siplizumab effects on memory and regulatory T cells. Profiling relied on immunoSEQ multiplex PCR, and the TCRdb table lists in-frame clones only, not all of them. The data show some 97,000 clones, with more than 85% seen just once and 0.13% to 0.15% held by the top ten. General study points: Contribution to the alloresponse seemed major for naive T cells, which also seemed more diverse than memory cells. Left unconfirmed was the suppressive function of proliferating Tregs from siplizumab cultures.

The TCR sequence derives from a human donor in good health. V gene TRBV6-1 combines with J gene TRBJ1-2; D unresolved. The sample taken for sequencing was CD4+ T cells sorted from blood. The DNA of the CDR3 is TGTGCCAGCAGTGAACAGAACTATGGCTACACCTTC. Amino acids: CASSEQNYGYTF.